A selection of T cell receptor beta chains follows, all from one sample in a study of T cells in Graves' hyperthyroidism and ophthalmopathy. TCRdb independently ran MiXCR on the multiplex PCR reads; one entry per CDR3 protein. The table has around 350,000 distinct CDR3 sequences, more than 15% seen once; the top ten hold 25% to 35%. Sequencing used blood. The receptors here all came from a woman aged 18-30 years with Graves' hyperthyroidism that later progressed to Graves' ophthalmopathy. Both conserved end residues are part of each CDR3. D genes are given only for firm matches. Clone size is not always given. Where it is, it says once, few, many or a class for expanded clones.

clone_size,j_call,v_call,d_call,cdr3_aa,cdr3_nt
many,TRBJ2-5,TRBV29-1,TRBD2,CSVERGGRGPQETQYF,TGCAGCGTTGAAAGGGGCGGGAGGGGTCCACAAGAGACCCAGTACTTC
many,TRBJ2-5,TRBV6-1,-,CASRTGEYQETQYF,TGTGCCAGCAGGACGGGAGAGTACCAAGAGACCCAGTACTTC
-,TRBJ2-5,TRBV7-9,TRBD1,CASSSAHRGVWETQYF,TGTGCCAGCAGCTCGGCTCACAGGGGGGTGTGGGAGACCCAGTACTTC
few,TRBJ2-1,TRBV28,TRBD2,CASSRNRVSGIYNEQFF,TGTGCCAGCAGTCGGAATCGGGTTAGCGGGATTTACAATGAGCAGTTCTTC
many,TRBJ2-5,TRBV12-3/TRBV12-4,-,CASSLGWPRETQYF,TGTGCCAGCAGTTTAGGGTGGCCAAGGGAGACCCAGTACTTC
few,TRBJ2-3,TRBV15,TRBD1,CATSDDRDSTDTQYF,TGTGCCACCAGCGACGACAGGGACAGCACAGATACGCAGTATTTT
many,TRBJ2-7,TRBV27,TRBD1,CASSFRDRIYEQYF,TGTGCCAGCAGTTTCCGGGACAGGATTTACGAGCAGTACTTC
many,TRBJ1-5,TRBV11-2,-,CASSSDKDQPQHF,TGTGCCAGCAGCTCCGACAAAGATCAGCCCCAGCATTTT
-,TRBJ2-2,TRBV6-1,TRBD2,CAISQGTSASGELFF,TGTGCCATCTCCCAGGGGACTAGCGCTTCCGGGGAGCTGTTTTTT
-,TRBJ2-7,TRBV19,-,CASSTGSPPYEQYF,TGTGCCAGTAGTACCGGGTCCCCTCCCTACGAGCAGTACTTC
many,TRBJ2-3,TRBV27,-,CASGLGPDTQYF,TGTGCCAGCGGGCTGGGGCCAGATACGCAGTATTTT
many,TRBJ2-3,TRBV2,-,CASSERGRNFGTQYF,TGTGCCAGCAGTGAACGGGGGAGGAACTTCGGTACGCAGTATTTT
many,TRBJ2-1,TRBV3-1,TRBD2,CASSQPGLAGDGLYNEQFF,TGTGCCAGCAGCCAACCGGGACTAGCGGGAGACGGATTATACAATGAGCAGTTCTTC
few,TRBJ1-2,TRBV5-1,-,CASQGPGARIEDYTF,TGCGCCAGCCAAGGCCCGGGAGCCCGGATAGAGGACTACACCTTC
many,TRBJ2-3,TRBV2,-,CASSEALWPSTDTQYF,TGTGCCAGCAGTGAAGCGCTTTGGCCTAGCACAGATACGCAGTATTTT
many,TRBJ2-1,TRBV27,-,CASSLTYPGTYNEQFF,TGTGCCAGCAGTTTAACCTACCCAGGGACCTACAATGAGCAGTTCTTC
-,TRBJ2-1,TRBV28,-,CASEGTSDYNEQFF,TGTGCCAGCGAAGGGACTTCTGACTACAATGAGCAGTTCTTC
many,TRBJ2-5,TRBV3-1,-,CASSQDEETQYF,TGTGCCAGCAGCCAAGACGAAGAGACCCAGTACTTC
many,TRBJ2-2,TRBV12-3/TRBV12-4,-,CASSSDVANTGELFF,TGTGCCAGCAGTTCCGACGTGGCGAACACCGGGGAGCTGTTTTTT
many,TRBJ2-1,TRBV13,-,CASPGQSSYNEQFF,TGTGCCAGCCCTGGACAGAGCTCCTACAATGAGCAGTTCTTC
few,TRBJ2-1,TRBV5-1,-,CASSSDSGYNEQFF,TGCGCCAGCAGCTCCGATAGCGGATACAATGAGCAGTTCTTC
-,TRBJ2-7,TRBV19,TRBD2,CASSMGLAAPYEQYF,TGTGCCAGTAGTATGGGACTAGCGGCCCCCTACGAGCAGTACTTC
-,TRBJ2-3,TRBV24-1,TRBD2,CATSDPTDLAGYTDTQYF,TGTGCCACCAGTGACCCCACCGACCTAGCGGGGTACACAGATACGCAGTATTTT
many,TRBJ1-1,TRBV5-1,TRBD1,CASAIVGTEGAEAFF,TGCGCCAGCGCAATTGTCGGGACAGAAGGCGCTGAAGCTTTCTTT
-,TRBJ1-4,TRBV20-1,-,CSAEPAGAGEKLFF,TGCAGTGCTGAACCAGCGGGAGCTGGTGAAAAACTGTTTTTT
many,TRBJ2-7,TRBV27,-,CASSPRGGMASYEQYF,TGTGCCAGCAGTCCCCGGGGCGGTATGGCTAGCTACGAGCAGTACTTC
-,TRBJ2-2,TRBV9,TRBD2,CASGTSGQMNTGELFF,TGTGCCAGCGGTACTAGCGGTCAAATGAACACCGGGGAGCTGTTTTTT
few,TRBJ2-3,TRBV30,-,CAWSVGRDTQYF,TGTGCCTGGAGTGTAGGGAGGGATACGCAGTATTTT
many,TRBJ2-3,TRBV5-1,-,CASSLRSRTASTDTQYF,TGCGCCAGCAGCTTACGTTCTCGGACAGCTAGCACAGATACGCAGTATTTT
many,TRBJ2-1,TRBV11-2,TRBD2,CASSPILASGVGVYNEQFF,TGTGCCAGCAGCCCTATACTTGCTAGCGGGGTTGGGGTCTACAATGAGCAGTTCTTC
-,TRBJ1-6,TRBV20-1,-,CSANPTWNSPLHF,TGCAGTGCTAACCCAACCTGGAATTCACCCCTCCACTTT
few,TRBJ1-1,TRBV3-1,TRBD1,CASSQETGTGRGTEAFF,TGTGCCAGCAGCCAAGAAACCGGGACAGGGCGAGGTACTGAAGCTTTCTTT
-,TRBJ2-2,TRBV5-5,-,CASRSETGELFF,TGTGCCAGCAGGTCGGAGACCGGGGAGCTGTTTTTT
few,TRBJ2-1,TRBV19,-,CASSMGILAGRGNNEQFF,TGTGCCAGTAGTATGGGGATATTGGCGGGGAGAGGGAACAATGAGCAGTTCTTC
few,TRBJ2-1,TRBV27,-,CASSSQVGYNEQFF,TGTGCCAGCAGTTCCCAGGTGGGGTACAATGAGCAGTTCTTC
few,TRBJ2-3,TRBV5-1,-,CASSLTPTDTQYF,TGCGCCAGCAGCTTGACTCCCACAGATACGCAGTATTTT
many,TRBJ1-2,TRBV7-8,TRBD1,CASSSRTGQGSRNYGYTF,TGTGCCAGCAGCTCTCGTACGGGACAGGGATCCCGTAACTATGGCTACACCTTC
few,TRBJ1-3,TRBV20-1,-,CSARGRVSGNTIYF,TGCAGTGCTAGAGGGCGGGTCTCTGGAAACACCATATATTTT
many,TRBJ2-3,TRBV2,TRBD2,CASKRLAGGGDTQYF,TGTGCCAGCAAAAGACTAGCGGGAGGAGGAGATACGCAGTATTTT
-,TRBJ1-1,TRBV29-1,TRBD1,CSVAWTGGAHTEAFF,TGCAGCGTTGCGTGGACAGGGGGGGCTCACACTGAAGCTTTCTTT
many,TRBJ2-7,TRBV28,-,CASSSGSPSYEQYF,TGTGCCAGCAGTTCGGGGAGCCCCTCCTACGAGCAGTACTTC
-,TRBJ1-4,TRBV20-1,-,CSAPGPGRVEKLFF,TGCAGTGCTCCCGGCCCCGGACGGGTTGAAAAACTGTTTTTT
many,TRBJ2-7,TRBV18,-,CASSPPGQSLYEQYF,TGTGCCAGCTCACCACCAGGGCAGTCATTATACGAGCAGTACTTC
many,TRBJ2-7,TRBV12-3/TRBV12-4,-,CASSSQGMGEQYF,TGTGCCAGCAGTTCTCAGGGGATGGGTGAGCAGTACTTC
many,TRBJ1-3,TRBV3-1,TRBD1,CASSQVTGVGNTIYF,TGTGCCAGCAGCCAAGTGACAGGGGTTGGAAACACCATATATTTT
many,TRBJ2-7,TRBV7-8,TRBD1,CASSLTDRGHYEQYF,TGTGCCAGCAGCTTAACGGACAGGGGGCATTACGAGCAGTACTTC
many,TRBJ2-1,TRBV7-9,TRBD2,CASSPLSSGSNNEQFF,TGTGCCAGCAGCCCACTTTCTAGCGGGAGTAACAATGAGCAGTTCTTC
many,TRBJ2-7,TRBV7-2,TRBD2,CASSSPGTTPYEQYF,TGTGCCAGCAGCTCTCCCGGGACTACTCCCTACGAGCAGTACTTC
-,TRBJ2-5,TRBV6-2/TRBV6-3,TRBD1,CASSYLGQGAKETQYF,TGTGCCAGCAGTTACCTCGGACAGGGGGCAAAAGAGACCCAGTACTTC
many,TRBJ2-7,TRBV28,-,CASSPYPGAPGRRTYEQYF,TGTGCCAGCAGTCCATATCCGGGCGCGCCGGGACGGAGGACATACGAGCAGTACTTC
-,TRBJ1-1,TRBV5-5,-,CASSITGRGTEAFF,TGTGCCAGCAGCATTACAGGGCGGGGGACTGAAGCTTTCTTT
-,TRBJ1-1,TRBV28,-,CASSYQGEWGEAFF,TGTGCCAGCAGTTATCAGGGAGAGTGGGGTGAAGCTTTCTTT
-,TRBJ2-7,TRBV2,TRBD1,CASSGWDRVDHEQYF,TGTGCCAGCAGTGGATGGGACAGGGTAGACCACGAGCAGTACTTC
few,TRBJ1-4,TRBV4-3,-,CASSQGGTPNEKLFF,TGCGCCAGCAGCCAAGGGGGTACGCCTAATGAAAAACTGTTTTTT
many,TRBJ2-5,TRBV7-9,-,CASSLLGAETQYF,TGTGCCAGCAGCTTACTGGGAGCCGAGACCCAGTACTTC
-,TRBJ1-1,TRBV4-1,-,CASSPDPGANTEAFF,TGCGCCAGCAGCCCCGATCCGGGTGCGAACACTGAAGCTTTCTTT
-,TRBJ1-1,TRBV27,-,CASSPLGSNTEAFF,TGTGCCAGCAGTCCCCTGGGGTCGAACACTGAAGCTTTCTTT